The 22 T cell receptor beta chains listed next were all sequenced from one sample in a study of early T cells in non-severe SARS-CoV-2 infection. TCRdb passed the 5' RACE reads through MiXCR, listing each CDR3 protein once. The profile shows 66,000 or so distinct CDR3 sequences, 10% to 13% of them singletons. The sequencing input was whole blood. The receptors here all came from an adult who was a healthcare worker with PCR-confirmed SARS-CoV-2 infection or an uninfected control (not recorded which).

This clonotype has a count of ten or more. This chain joins TRBV28 and TRBJ2-5; a possible D gene is TRBD2 (5 bases). CDR1 is MDHEN and CDR2 is SYDVKM in the germline V gene. The CDR3 has 16 amino acids. V shed 1 base and J shed 7 bases, with 19 bases lying between them. CDR3 nucleotides: TGTGCCAGCAGTTTATCGGGCGAGGGAAAGAAGGGGACCCAGTACTTC. Protein sequence: CASSLSGEGKKGTQYF.

This clonotype was seen many times. The gene calls are TRBV6-4 and TRBJ2-1; the match to TRBD2 covers 12 bases. The CDR3 spans 15 residues. The V segment lost 2 bases and the J segment 4 bases; nucleotides outside the gene matches: 0. Germline values: CDR1 MRHNA, CDR2 SNTAGT. CDR3: CASSDLAGGYNEQFF. DNA of the CDR3: TGTGCCAGCAGTGACCTAGCGGGGGGGTACAATGAGCAGTTCTTC.

The genes are TRBV19 and TRBJ1-5; D is perhaps TRBD1 (6 bases). This CDR3 is 13 amino acids long. Trimming shortened V by 6 bases and J by 7 bases, and 13 bases separated the two germline ends. Germline loops: CDR1 LNHDA, CDR2 SQIVND (reference sequence). CDR3 nucleotide sequence: TGTGCCAGTAGCCCACAGGGCCCCCAGCCCCAGCATTTT. This codes for CASSPQGPQPQHF.

There are a few counts of this clonotype. This chain joins TRBV6-2 or TRBV6-3 and TRBJ1-2; no clear D. Per the germline V gene, CDR1 is MNHEY and CDR2 is SVGEGT. V was pared by 2 bases and J by 7 bases, with 5 bases between. The length of the CDR3 is 11 residues. In nucleotides, the CDR3 is TGTGCCAGCAGTTACGTTCTTGGCTACACCTTC. Translating it yields CASSYVLGYTF.

This clonotype was found many times. J is TRBJ2-7 and V is TRBV11-2; D possibly corresponds to TRBD2 (5 bases). The CDR3 loop spans 18 amino acids. The germline V and J ends were trimmed by 3 bases and 1 base, with 22 bases remaining between them. Germline-derived CDR1 and CDR2 are SGHAT and FQNNGV. The CDR3 DNA follows: TGTGCCAGCAGCTTGAAGTTCGGAGGTGATGTTCGGTCCTACGAGCAGTACTTC. Protein sequence: CASSLKFGGDVRSYEQYF. The whole variable domain, remainder taken from reference TRBV11-2 and TRBJ2-7, is EAGVAQSPRYKIIEKRQSVAFWCNPISGHATLYWYQQILGQGPKLLIQFQNNGVVDDSQLPKDRFSAERLKGVDSTLKIQPAKLEDSAVYLCASSLKFGGDVRSYEQYFGPGTRLTVT.

This chain links TRBV9 with TRBJ2-1, with D perhaps TRBD2 (7 bases). The V and J ends lost 4 bases and 7 bases respectively, with 21 bases between them. The CDR3 runs 16 residues. Germline CDR1 SGDLS, CDR2 YYNGEE. For the CDR3, the DNA is TGTGCCAGCAGCCCGCTAAGGGGGGGTATTTTGAATGAGCAGTTCTTC. Its translation is CASSPLRGGILNEQFF.

This clonotype was detected ten times or more. The V call is TRBV12-3 or TRBV12-4, the J call TRBJ1-2; the D is unclear. Trimming removed 3 bases from V and 2 bases from J, with 7 bases in between. This CDR3 region has 13 residues. Here the CDR3 DNA reads TGTGCCAGCAGTTTTTCCGTGAACTATGGCTACACCTTC. It codes for CASSFSVNYGYTF.

This clonotype turned up a few times. V usage is TRBV19 and J usage is TRBJ1-5, with 7 bases matching TRBD1. CDR1 LNHDA and CDR2 SQIVND come from the germline V gene (reference sequence). The CDR3 contains 15 residues. The V and J ends lost 6 bases and 2 bases, in that order; junction bases with no gene match: 7. The CDR3 here is CASRRDRAGNQPQHF. The CDR3 DNA reads as TGTGCCAGTAGGCGAGACAGGGCGGGCAATCAGCCCCAGCATTTT.

This clonotype appeared many times. This rearrangement joins TRBV4-3 to TRBJ1-4, with 7 bases fitting TRBD1. V shed 4 bases and J 5 bases; nucleotides not matched to a gene: 13. CDR1 is LGHNA, CDR2 YSLEER, per germline. The CDR3 loop spans 17 amino acids. Written as DNA, the CDR3 is TGCGCCAGCAGCCCAAGGGGAGGGGGCCGGGAAAATGAAAAACTGTTTTTT. Amino acid sequence: CASSPRGGGRENEKLFF.

This clonotype turned up a few times. The chain carries TRBV6-1 and TRBJ1-6; D not resolved. V was trimmed by 6 bases and J by 5 bases, leaving 20 bases between them. This CDR3 is built from 17 residues. The germline V gene has CDR1 MNHNS and CDR2 SASEGT. The CDR3 loop is CASSATDRPEDNSPLHF. DNA for the CDR3: TGTGCCAGCAGCGCTACGGACCGCCCGGAGGATAATTCACCCCTCCACTTT.

This clonotype turned up a few times. The chain combines TRBV5-1 with TRBJ2-1, with a weak D call TRBD2 (6 bases). Germline-derived CDR1 and CDR2 are SGHRS and YFSETQ. V lost 0 bases and J 5 bases, leaving 12 bases between the germline ends. CDR3 size: 15 residues. The CDR3 reads CASSLGRGPNNEQFF. CDR3 sequence (DNA): TGCGCCAGCAGCTTGGGGCGGGGCCCTAACAATGAGCAGTTCTTC.

At least ten counts were recorded for this clonotype. This chain joins TRBV3-1 and TRBJ2-3, with TRBD2 matching over 9 bases. V trimming: 5 bases; J trimming: 1 base; junction bases outside the gene matches: 4. This CDR3 is 15 amino acids long. CDR1 LGHDT and CDR2 YNNKEL come from the germline V gene (reference sequence). The CDR3 loop is CASSFRLAGTDTQYF. The CDR3 DNA reads as TGTGCCAGCAGCTTCCGACTAGCGGGCACAGATACGCAGTATTTT.

In its sample, this clonotype is medium-sized. The rearrangement links TRBV27 to TRBJ2-1, with 8 bases fitting TRBD1. CDR1 and CDR2 from the germline V gene are MNHEY and SMNVEV (reference sequence). The CDR3 consists of 16 residues. The trim removed 5 bases at V and 8 bases at J, leaving 14 bases unmatched. The CDR3 bases are TGTGCCAGCAGTCCCCTGACAGGGGCATTGCGCTATGAGCAGTTCTTC. Translation: CASSPLTGALRYEQFF.

This clonotype was found a few times. This chain links TRBV29-1 with TRBJ2-5; D possibly corresponds to TRBD2 (6 bases). CDR3 length: 11 residues. CDR1 and CDR2 (germline): SQVTM, ANQGSEA. V lost 7 bases to trimming and J lost 1 base, with 7 bases between them. The CDR3 bases are TGCAGCGCCGGGGGCCAAGAGACCCAGTACTTC. Residues: CSAGGQETQYF. The whole variable domain, filled in from reference TRBV29-1 and TRBJ2-5, reads SAVISQKPSRDICQRGTSLTIQCQVDSQVTMMFWYRQQPGQSLTLIATANQGSEATYESGFVIDKFPISRPNLTFSTLTVSNMSPEDSSIYLCSAGGQETQYFGPGTRLLVL.

This clonotype came up many times. This chain uses TRBV27 with TRBJ2-2; D is unresolved. Per the germline V gene, CDR1 is MNHEY and CDR2 is SMNVEV (reference sequence). The V and J ends lost 1 base and 7 bases respectively, with 4 bases between them. CDR3 length: 12 amino acids. The CDR3 is CASSLLVGELFF. CDR3 DNA sequence: TGTGCCAGCAGTTTATTAGTCGGGGAGCTGTTTTTT.

This clonotype was recorded a few times. This chain links TRBV20-1 with TRBJ1-2; 8 positions agree with TRBD1. The CDR3 spans 15 residues. Germline V gives CDR1 DFQATT, CDR2 SNEGSKA (reference sequence). V lost 7 bases, J lost 8 bases, and 18 bases stayed unmatched. The CDR3 DNA is TGCAGTGTAACCGGGACAGGAGCTATCGAGGGCGGCTACACCTTC. Translating gives CSVTGTGAIEGGYTF.

The gene calls are TRBV24-1 and TRBJ2-3, with TRBD1 matching 8 bases. CDR3 length equals 16 residues. Trimming at V came to 2 bases and at J to 3 bases, leaving 6 bases not matched to a gene. CDR1 is KGHDR and CDR2 is SFDVKD in the germline V gene. CDR3 amino acids: CATSDSGDRWTDTQYF. The CDR3 DNA sequence: TGTGCCACCAGTGATTCGGGGGACAGGTGGACAGATACGCAGTATTTT.

The CDR3 loop is CASSRDTQPQHF. The CDR3 DNA is TGTGCCAGCAGTAGGGACACGCAGCCCCAGCATTTT. The chain has TRBV12-3 or TRBV12-4 and TRBJ1-5; D possibly corresponds to TRBD1 (6 bases). This CDR3 spans 12 amino acids. Between the trimmed V and J ends, which lost 5 bases and 7 bases, there was a span of 9 bases.

This clonotype has ten or more counts. This sequence joins TRBV3-1 and TRBJ1-1; D unresolved. The CDR3 covers 14 residues. Trimming shortened V by 3 bases and J by 1 base, and 9 bases separated the two germline ends. Germline V CDR1 and CDR2: LGHDT, YNNKEL (reference sequence). This CDR3 reads CASSQPPENTEAFF. DNA for the CDR3: TGTGCCAGCAGCCAGCCCCCGGAGAACACTGAAGCTTTCTTT. Together with reference TRBV3-1 and TRBJ1-1, the CDR3 gives the full variable domain: DTAVSQTPKYLVTQMGNDKSIKCEQNLGHDTMYWYKQDSKKFLKIMFSYNNKELIINETVPNRFSPKSPDKAHLNLHINSLELGDSAVYFCASSQPPENTEAFFGQGTRLTVV.

About this clonotype: A read error may produce the germline difference seen at one junction end. V is TRBV29-1 and J is TRBJ1-2; D is undetermined. Germline V gene lookup returns CDR1 SQVTM and CDR2 ANQGSEA. The CDR3 spans 11 residues. The CDR3 is CSVKEVHLYTF. CDR3 coding DNA: TGCAGCGTTAAAGAGGTCCACCTGTACACCTTC.

This clonotype occurred many times. This chain's CDR3 is CSVEGPGQRSYEQYF. The CDR3 DNA follows: TGCAGCGTTGAAGGTCCGGGACAGCGATCCTACGAGCAGTACTTC. V is TRBV29-1 and J is TRBJ2-7; 7 positions agree with TRBD1. The CDR3 totals 15 residues. The V gene's germline CDR1 is SQVTM and CDR2 ANQGSEA. The V gene end was trimmed by 1 base and the J gene end by 1 base; junction bases not matched to a gene: 7.

This clonotype was seen repeatedly, ten times or more. The rearrangement links TRBV12-3 or TRBV12-4 to TRBJ2-7; no clear D. This CDR3 is built from 15 residues. V was clipped by 2 bases and J by 1 base, with 12 bases between them. CDR3 protein: CASSLPQAASYEQYF. DNA of the CDR3: TGTGCCAGCAGTTTACCCCAGGCAGCTTCCTACGAGCAGTACTTC.